These T cell receptor beta chains were read from a single sample in a study of Ad26.COV2.S vaccination and SARS-CoV-2 variants. Some clones are missing from TCRdb's copy, which holds only in-frame ones; the method was immunoSEQ multiplex PCR. The sample yields about 680,000 clones, 80% to 90% seen once. The sample was peripheral blood, taken in a trial of Ad26.COV2.S vaccine versus placebo. These receptors all come from a person between 18 and 65 years old who received the Ad26.COV2.S COVID-19 vaccine or a placebo. CDR3s include the opening cysteine and the closing phenylalanine or tryptophan. The D gene is left open where the match is weak. Clone size is not always given. Where it is, it says once, few, many or a class for expanded clones.

D gene | J gene | clone size | V gene | CDR3 protein | CDR3 DNA
. | TRBJ1-5 | . | TRBV19 | CASSIRGGQPQHF | TGTGCCAGTAGTATCAGGGGAGGACAGCCCCAGCATTTT
. | TRBJ1-2 | . | TRBV30 | CAWSAGHANYGYTF | TGTGCCTGGAGTGCAGGACACGCTAATTATGGCTACACCTTC
TRBD2 | TRBJ2-1 | . | TRBV5-1 | CASSGSGRGYNEQFF | TGCGCCAGCAGCGGGAGCGGGAGGGGGTACAATGAGCAGTTCTTC
. | TRBJ1-6 | few | TRBV3-1/TRBV3-2 | CASSPYRDSNSPLHF | TGTGCCAGCAGCCCTTACCGGGATTCCAATTCACCCCTCCACTTT
. | TRBJ1-1 | . | TRBV2 | CASSQQGNTEAFF | TGTGCCAGCAGTCAACAGGGGAACACTGAAGCTTTCTTT
. | TRBJ2-7 | . | TRBV6-5 | CASSRTTGPGYEQYF | TGTGCCAGCAGTCGAACTACAGGGCCCGGGTACGAGCAGTACTTC
. | TRBJ2-7 | . | TRBV15 | CATSRYGVDYEQYF | TGTGCCACCAGCAGATACGGGGTTGACTACGAGCAGTACTTC
TRBD1 | TRBJ2-3 | . | TRBV5-5 | CASSLQGARTDTQYF | TGTGCCAGCAGTCTACAGGGGGCTCGGACAGATACGCAGTATTTT
TRBD1 | TRBJ2-2 | . | TRBV27 | CASSRTGTPLELFF | TGTGCCAGCAGCCGGACAGGGACGCCTTTGGAGCTGTTTTTT
. | TRBJ2-4 | . | TRBV5-5 | CASSLGDTNIQYF | TGTGCCAGCAGCTTGGGGGACACTAACATTCAGTACTTC
TRBD1 | TRBJ2-2 | . | TRBV4-3 | CASSRTGITGELFF | TGCGCCAGCAGCCGGACAGGGATAACCGGGGAGCTGTTTTTT
TRBD2 | TRBJ2-1 | . | TRBV5-6 | CASSRRTSGINEQFF | TGTGCCAGCAGCCGTAGGACTAGCGGGATCAATGAGCAGTTCTTC
. | TRBJ2-1 | . | TRBV6-5 | CASRRSESYNEQFF | TGTGCCAGCAGGCGGAGCGAGTCCTACAATGAGCAGTTCTTC
. | TRBJ2-2 | . | TRBV29-1 | CSVEGRGKNTGELFF | TGCAGCGTTGAAGGGAGGGGAAAGAACACCGGGGAGCTGTTTTTT
TRBD2 | TRBJ2-1 | few | TRBV30 | CAWSRLAGDYNEQFF | TGTGCCTGGAGTAGACTAGCGGGGGACTACAATGAGCAGTTCTTC
. | TRBJ2-7 | . | TRBV24-1 | CATSATPGLGVYEQYF | TGTGCCACCAGTGCTACGCCGGGACTGGGAGTTTACGAGCAGTACTTC
TRBD1 | TRBJ1-6 | . | TRBV7-9 | CASSLDRANSPLHF | TGTGCCAGCAGCCTGGACAGGGCTAATTCACCCCTCCACTTT
. | TRBJ2-1 | . | TRBV3-1/TRBV3-2 | CASSPGIDEQFF | TGTGCCAGCAGCCCAGGCATCGATGAGCAGTTCTTC
. | TRBJ2-2 | . | TRBV10-3 | CAISGDAGELFF | TGTGCCATCAGTGGGGATGCCGGGGAGCTGTTTTTT
. | TRBJ1-4 | . | TRBV5-1 | CASSLGGGYDEKLFF | TGCGCCAGCAGCTTGGGTGGAGGATATGATGAAAAACTGTTTTTT
. | TRBJ2-3 | . | TRBV24-1 | CATGDGAASTDTQYF | TGTGCCACCGGGGACGGCGCCGCTAGCACAGATACGCAGTATTTT
TRBD2 | TRBJ2-7 | . | TRBV6-5 | CASRAGVYEQYF | TGTGCCAGCAGGGCGGGGGTCTACGAGCAGTACTTC
. | TRBJ2-2 | once | TRBV7-9 | CASTSTEGGTQAGELFF | TGTGCCAGCACCTCGACAGAAGGTGGAACCCAGGCCGGGGAGCTGTTTTTT
. | TRBJ2-3 | . | TRBV6-5 | CASSYSTGDGEREQYF | TGTGCCAGCAGTTACTCGACGGGGGACGGGGAGAGGGAGCAGTATTTT
. | TRBJ1-6 | . | TRBV5-1 | CASREGDNSPLHF | TGCGCCAGCAGGGAAGGGGATAATTCACCCCTCCACTTT
. | TRBJ2-7 | . | TRBV19 | CASSRDQTYEQYF | TGTGCCAGTAGTCGGGACCAGACCTACGAGCAGTACTTC
. | TRBJ1-6 | . | TRBV7-2 | CASSLGQIYNSPLHF | TGTGCCAGCAGCTTAGGACAGATCTATAATTCACCCCTCCACTTT
TRBD1 | TRBJ1-5 | . | TRBV6-5 | CASSLTGEDQPQHF | TGTGCCAGCAGCCTGACAGGGGAAGATCAGCCCCAGCATTTT
. | TRBJ1-2 | . | TRBV30 | CAWRTPNYGYTF | TGTGCCTGGAGGACGCCAAACTATGGCTACACCTTC
. | TRBJ2-3 | . | TRBV5-1 | CASSFGGLDTQYF | TGCGCCAGCAGTTTCGGAGGATTAGATACGCAGTATTTT
. | TRBJ1-2 | once | TRBV27 | CASSLSFDGYGYTF | TGTGCCAGCAGTTTATCGTTCGATGGGTATGGCTACACCTTC
TRBD2 | TRBJ2-4 | . | TRBV18 | CASSSGTSGRNIQYF | TGTGCCAGCTCTTCCGGGACTAGCGGGAGGAACATTCAGTACTTC
TRBD2 | TRBJ2-7 | . | TRBV11-2 | CASRPTSGSYEQYF | TGTGCCAGCAGACCTACTAGCGGGAGCTACGAGCAGTACTTC
. | TRBJ2-3 | . | TRBV24-1 | CATSERGPDTQYF | TGTGCCACCAGTGAGAGGGGCCCAGATACGCAGTATTTT
. | TRBJ1-6 | . | TRBV27 | CASSWGPINSPLHF | TGTGCCAGCAGTTGGGGACCGATTAATTCACCCCTCCACTTT
TRBD2 | TRBJ2-7 | . | TRBV30 | CAFSGGFSYEQYF | TGTGCCTTTAGCGGGGGTTTCTCCTACGAGCAGTACTTC
. | TRBJ2-5 | . | TRBV9 | CASSVGGIQETQYF | TGTGCCAGCAGCGTAGGGGGTATCCAAGAGACCCAGTACTTC
. | TRBJ1-2 | few | TRBV6-4 | CASRPTQGSGYTF | TGTGCCAGCAGACCCACCCAGGGCTCTGGCTACACCTTC
TRBD2 | TRBJ2-5 | . | TRBV7-2 | CASSPPPGLEETQYF | TGTGCCAGCAGCCCTCCCCCGGGACTAGAGGAGACCCAGTACTTC